Listed here are 23 T cell receptor beta chains from one sample, sequenced in a study of response to subunit inactivated influenza vaccine. TCRdb processed the RT-PCR reads anew with MiXCR; each CDR3 protein has one entry. The table lists roughly 710,000 distinct CDR3 sequences, approximately 15% of them singletons. The sample was PBMCs from blood, taken 14 to 15 days before vaccination. The receptors stem from a man aged 45-65 years who received an inactivated influenza vaccine.

The rearrangement uses TRBV24-1 and TRBJ2-7, with 8 bases identical to TRBD1. This CDR3 comprises 16 residues. Unmatched junction bases numbered 8, after V lost 3 bases and J lost 2 bases. Per germline, CDR1 KGHDR and CDR2 SFDVKD. The CDR3 loop is CATSDPGGTSPYEQYF. The DNA of the CDR3 is TGTGCCACCAGTGATCCAGGGGGCACATCCCCCTACGAGCAGTACTTC.

The chain carries TRBV2 and TRBJ1-1, with 8 bases matching TRBD1. V shed 6 bases, J shed 4 bases, and the junction held 4 bases outside the gene matches. CDR1 and CDR2 (germline): SNHLY, FYNNEI. The CDR3 runs to 13 residues. The CDR3 DNA sequence: TGTGCCAGCAGGACAACAGGGGGCACTGAAGCTTTCTTT. It yields the protein CASRTTGGTEAFF. Full variable domain (remainder filled in from reference TRBV2 and TRBJ1-1): EPEVTQTPSHQVTQMGQEVILRCVPISNHLYFYWYRQILGQKVEFLVSFYNNEISEKSEIFDDQFSVERPDGSNFTLKIRSTKLEDSAMYFCASRTTGGTEAFFGQGTRLTVV.

The chain joins TRBV12-3 or TRBV12-4 to TRBJ2-1, with 7 bases matching TRBD2. V lost 8 bases, J lost 12 bases, and 10 bases stayed unmatched. The CDR3 runs 12 residues. The CDR3: CASSQMGGGQFF. CDR3 DNA: TGTGCCAGCTCACAAATGGGCGGGGGGCAGTTCTTC.

This clonotype was recorded a few times. The genes are TRBV7-9 and TRBJ1-1, with D maybe TRBD1 (5 bases). In germline, CDR1 is SEHNR, CDR2 FQNEAQ (reference sequence). Trimming removed 5 bases at V and 4 bases at J, with 11 bases between. This CDR3 has 13 residues. In nucleotides, the CDR3 is TGTGCCAGCAGCGAACTTGACAGCACTGAAGCTTTCTTT. Its translation: CASSELDSTEAFF.

The table lists this clonotype with a few counts. The chain links TRBV2 to TRBJ2-7; TRBD1 matches at 7 bases. With V trimmed by 3 bases and J by 0 bases, 2 bases remained unmatched. The CDR3 runs to 14 residues. The germline V gene has CDR1 SNHLY and CDR2 FYNNEI. As DNA, the CDR3 is TGTGCCAGCAGTGATCGGGACAGCTCCTACGAGCAGTACTTC. Translation: CASSDRDSSYEQYF.

This rearrangement joins TRBV5-1 to TRBJ2-5; perhaps D is TRBD1 or TRBD2 (5 bases each). The CDR3 extends over 14 amino acids. Germline CDR1 and CDR2: SGHRS and YFSETQ. V shed 4 bases and J shed 5 bases, with 15 bases lying between them. The CDR3 region has the DNA TGCGCCAGCAGCCAGCCCGGGGCGAGGGAGACCCAGTACTTC. Residues: CASSQPGARETQYF.

The J gene is TRBJ2-7, the V gene TRBV20-1; 7 nucleotides agree with TRBD2. V lost 2 bases and J lost 6; bases outside the gene matches: 4. Germline V gene data show CDR1 as DFQATT and CDR2 as SNEGSKA (reference sequence). The length of the CDR3 is 12 residues. The CDR3 here is CSARTTSCEQYF. In nucleotides, the CDR3 is TGCAGTGCTAGAACGACTAGCTGCGAGCAGTACTTC.

This clonotype was counted between two and nine times. V is TRBV28 and J is TRBJ1-4; no firm D call. V lost 5 bases, J lost 7 bases, and 14 bases lay in between. The CDR3 runs 14 residues. CDR1 and CDR2 (germline): MDHEN, SYDVKM. The CDR3 reads CASSPGPAGEKLFF. CDR3 DNA: TGTGCCAGCAGTCCCGGACCCGCGGGTGAAAAACTGTTTTTT.

The V call is TRBV9, the J call TRBJ2-1, with D possibly TRBD2 on 5 matching bases. Per the germline V gene, CDR1 is SGDLS and CDR2 is YYNGEE. V was cut by 4 bases and J by 9 bases, with 17 bases left in between. This CDR3 region has 14 residues. CDR3 in amino acids: CASSTKLGVGEQFF. The CDR3 DNA reads TGTGCCAGCAGCACGAAGCTCGGGGTTGGTGAGCAGTTCTTC.

The rearrangement links TRBV6-2 or TRBV6-3 to TRBJ2-7; a weak D match, TRBD1 (6 bases). Between the trimmed V and J ends, which lost 8 bases and 3 bases, there was a span of 23 bases. This CDR3 spans 16 amino acids. Germline V gene sequence: CDR1 MNHEY, CDR2 SVGEGT. The CDR3 loop reads CASVGGRVDRFYEQYF. For the CDR3, the DNA is TGTGCCAGCGTAGGAGGCAGAGTTGACAGGTTCTACGAGCAGTACTTC.

As concerns this clonotype: The junction does not match germline at one end; this may be a read error. This rearrangement joins TRBV13 to TRBJ2-2; D remains unclear. The CDR3 consists of 12 residues. Germline-derived CDR1 and CDR2 are PRHDT and FYEKMQ (reference sequence). The CDR3 spells CASSLGMGELFF. In DNA form, the CDR3 reads TGTGCCAGCAGCCTAGGGATGGGGGAGCTGTTTTTT.

V usage is TRBV30 and J usage is TRBJ1-1, with D possibly matching TRBD1 (5 bases). The germline gives CDR1 GTSNPN, CDR2 SVGIG (reference sequence). The CDR3 has 15 amino acids. V was trimmed by 3 bases and J by 0 bases, leaving 14 bases between them. The DNA of the CDR3 is TGTGCCTGGAGGCCGATCGACAGCCTGAACACTGAAGCTTTCTTT. Its translation: CAWRPIDSLNTEAFF.

This clonotype was found a few times. The V and J genes are TRBV5-1 and TRBJ2-6; D not certain. CDR1 and CDR2 from the germline V gene are SGHRS and YFSETQ. Trimming stripped 0 bases from V and 0 bases from J, with 10 bases between. This CDR3 comprises 17 residues. The CDR3 DNA follows: TGCGCCAGCAGCTTGGCAGGTCCCATCTCTGGGGCCAACGTCCTGACTTTC. Protein: CASSLAGPISGANVLTF.

In this sample, this clonotype turned up a few times. The gene calls are TRBV5-1 and TRBJ2-3, with TRBD1 matching over 7 bases. V lost 8 bases and J lost 2; bases outside the gene matches: 5. CDR1 and CDR2 (germline): SGHRS, YFSETQ. The CDR3 is made up of 13 amino acids. The CDR3: CASRDSFTDTQYF. The CDR3 DNA reads TGCGCCAGTAGGGACAGTTTCACAGATACGCAGTATTTT.

Only a few counts were recorded for this clonotype. The V and J genes are TRBV5-1 and TRBJ1-4; D call uncertain. The CDR3 consists of 14 residues. Trimming left V 4 bases short and J 8 bases short, with 15 bases between. Germline V gene lookup returns CDR1 SGHRS and CDR2 YFSETQ. Here the CDR3 reads CASSPERPWEKLFF. The CDR3 DNA is TGCGCCAGCAGCCCGGAGCGGCCTTGGGAAAAACTGTTTTTT.

This chain links TRBV11-2 with TRBJ2-7, with D unclear. CDR3 length: 16 amino acids. Trimming stripped 1 base from V and 0 bases from J, with 13 bases between. The germline CDR1 and CDR2 sequences are SGHAT and FQNNGV. The CDR3 loop is CASSLAARASSYEQYF. CDR3 bases: TGTGCCAGCAGCTTAGCGGCTAGGGCAAGCTCCTACGAGCAGTACTTC.

The chain links TRBV18 to TRBJ2-7, with TRBD2 matching over 7 bases. This CDR3 has 14 amino acids. Germline V gene sequence: CDR1 KGHSH, CDR2 LQKENI. V shed 0 bases and J 3 bases; nucleotides not matched to a gene: 2. The CDR3 reads CASSPPAGNYEQYF. CDR3 DNA: TGTGCCAGCTCACCACCAGCGGGGAACTACGAGCAGTACTTC.

This clonotype was counted only a few times. The V gene is TRBV20-1, the J gene TRBJ2-7; TRBD2 agrees at 10 bases. CDR1 DFQATT and CDR2 SNEGSKA come from the germline V gene (reference sequence). CDR3 length: 14 residues. Unmatched junction bases numbered 10, after V lost 4 bases and J lost 7 bases. The CDR3 region has the DNA TGCAGTGCTAATAGCGGGAGGACTCGGGGGGAGCAGTACTTC. This sequence encodes CSANSGRTRGEQYF.

This clonotype was recorded a few times. The chain has TRBV20-1 and TRBJ2-3, with 10 bases that match TRBD2. The trim removed 2 bases at V and 5 bases at J, leaving 4 bases unmatched. The CDR3 length is 14 residues. The germline V gene encodes CDR1 DFQATT and CDR2 SNEGSKA (reference sequence). Here the CDR3 reads CSARRTSGLDTQYF. The CDR3 DNA reads as TGCAGTGCTAGAAGGACTAGCGGCTTAGATACGCAGTATTTT.

The rearrangement uses TRBV20-1 and TRBJ1-2; D unresolved. The germline V gene has CDR1 DFQATT and CDR2 SNEGSKA (reference sequence). V gave up 2 bases and J gave up 6 bases, with 7 bases separating them. The CDR3 covers 11 residues. CDR3 nucleotide sequence: TGCAGTGCTAGACCCGGCCATGGCTACACCTTC. Protein: CSARPGHGYTF.

The sample holds a few counts of this clonotype. The J gene is TRBJ2-7, the V gene TRBV5-1, with 7 positions matching TRBD1. The CDR3 consists of 14 residues. Germline V CDR1 and CDR2: SGHRS, YFSETQ. V shed 6 bases and J 4 bases; nucleotides not matched to a gene: 10. The CDR3, as DNA: TGCGCCAGCAACCCCGGGACAGCCTCTTACGAGCAGTACTTC. Translating gives CASNPGTASYEQYF.

This clonotype was counted only a few times. The rearrangement links TRBV20-1 to TRBJ2-3, with TRBD2 identical over 12 bases. The CDR3 consists of 15 residues. Trimming cost V 6 bases and J 3 bases; bases outside gene matches: 7. The V gene's germline CDR1 is DFQATT and CDR2 SNEGSKA (reference sequence). The CDR3 DNA is TGCAGTGCAGAAACTAGCGGGGGGACGACAGATACGCAGTATTTT. This gives the protein CSAETSGGTTDTQYF.

Ten or more counts support this clonotype. This chain connects TRBV5-1 to TRBJ2-4; D is undetermined. The V gene lost 4 bases and the J gene lost 0 bases, with 11 bases spanning the gap. This CDR3 has 15 residues. In germline, CDR1 is SGHRS, CDR2 YFSETQ. The CDR3 DNA reads TGCGCCAGCAGCCCGGAGATGAAAGCCAAAAACATTCAGTACTTC. Its translation: CASSPEMKAKNIQYF.